The present T cell receptor (beta chain) was sequenced within a study of spatial heterogeneity in lung cancer. General study findings and limits: Expanded alpha and beta TCR counts within tumors tracked tumor mutation counts.

As regards this clonotype: As yet, its antigen is unknown.

TCRdb analysed the 5' RACE reads with MiXCR anew, one entry per CDR3 protein. In the table there are thousands of distinct CDR3 sequences, 9.6% of which are singletons. The time point denotes: sample taken at primary tumor resection. The material sequenced was lung tumor tissue, taken at surgery. This TCR was sampled from a male donor with early-stage non-small cell lung cancer.

The CDR3 here is CASSFNDGNIQYF. The DNA of the CDR3 is TGTGCCAGCAGCTTTAACGACGGAAACATTCAGTACTTC. This chain connects TRBV7-9 to TRBJ2-4; D not certain. Trimming stripped 3 bases from V and 6 bases from J, with 9 bases between. The length of the CDR3 is 13 residues. Germline lookup yields CDR1 SEHNR and CDR2 FQNEAQ (reference sequence).